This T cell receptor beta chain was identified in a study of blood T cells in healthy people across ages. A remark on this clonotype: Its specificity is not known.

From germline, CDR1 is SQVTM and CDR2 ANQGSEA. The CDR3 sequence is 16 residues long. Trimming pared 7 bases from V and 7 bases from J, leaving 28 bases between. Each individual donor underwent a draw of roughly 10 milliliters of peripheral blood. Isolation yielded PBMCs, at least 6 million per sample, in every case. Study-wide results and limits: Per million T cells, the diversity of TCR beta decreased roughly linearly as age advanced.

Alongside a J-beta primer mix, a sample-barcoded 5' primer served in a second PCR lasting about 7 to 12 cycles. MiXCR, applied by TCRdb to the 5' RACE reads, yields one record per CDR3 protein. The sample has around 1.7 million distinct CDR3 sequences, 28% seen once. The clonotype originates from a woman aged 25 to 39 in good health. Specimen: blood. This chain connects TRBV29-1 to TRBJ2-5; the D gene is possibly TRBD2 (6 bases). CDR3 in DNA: TGCAGCGCTACGCCGCGGGGTAAGACACCGGCGGGGACCCAGTACTTC. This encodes CSATPRGKTPAGTQYF.